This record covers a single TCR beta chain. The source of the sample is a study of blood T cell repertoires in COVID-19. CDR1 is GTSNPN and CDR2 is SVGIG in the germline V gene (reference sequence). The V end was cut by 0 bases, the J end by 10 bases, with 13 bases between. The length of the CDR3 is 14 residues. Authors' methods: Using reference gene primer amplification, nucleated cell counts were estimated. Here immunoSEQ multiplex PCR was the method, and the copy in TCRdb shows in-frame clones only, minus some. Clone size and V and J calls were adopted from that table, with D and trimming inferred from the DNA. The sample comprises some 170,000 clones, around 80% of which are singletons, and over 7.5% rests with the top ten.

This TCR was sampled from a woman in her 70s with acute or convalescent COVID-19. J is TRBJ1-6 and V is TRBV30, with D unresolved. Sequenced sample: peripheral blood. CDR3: CAWSVPQAGSPLHF. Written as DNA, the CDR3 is TGTGCCTGGAGTGTACCGCAGGCTGGGTCACCCCTCCACTTT.